A selection of T cell receptor beta chains follows, all from one sample in a study of blood T cell repertoires in COVID-19. Repertoires were generated with immunoSEQ multiplex PCR, while TCRdb's copy carries only in-frame clones and drops some. The sample gives around 320,000 clones, nearly 90% of which show up once; around 4.5% is in the top ten. Sequenced sample: PBMCs or T cells enriched from blood (not recorded which). These receptors came from a young woman with acute COVID-19. Each CDR3 is given with its conserved first and last residue. D genes are given only for firm matches. Clone size, where shown, is once, few, many, or a class for clones that have expanded.

clone size: .
V gene: TRBV28
D gene: TRBD1
J gene: TRBJ1-5
CDR3 protein: CASTNRGFLQPQHF
CDR3 DNA: TGTGCCAGCACGAACAGGGGGTTTCTCCAGCCCCAGCATTTT

clone size: .
V gene: TRBV6-5
D gene: TRBD1
J gene: TRBJ1-2
CDR3 protein: CASSFRDRDYGYTF
CDR3 DNA: TGTGCCAGCAGTTTCCGGGACAGGGACTATGGCTACACCTTC

clone size: .
V gene: TRBV25-1
D gene: .
J gene: TRBJ2-7
CDR3 protein: CASSAQGPWSYEQYF
CDR3 DNA: TGTGCCAGCAGTGCTCAGGGCCCCTGGTCCTACGAGCAGTACTTC

clone size: .
V gene: TRBV28
D gene: TRBD1
J gene: TRBJ2-5
CDR3 protein: CASSSLGQGAHETQYF
CDR3 DNA: TGTGCCAGCAGTTCCCTGGGACAGGGGGCCCACGAGACCCAGTACTTC

clone size: .
V gene: TRBV19
D gene: .
J gene: TRBJ2-5
CDR3 protein: CASSKITGTPGETQYF
CDR3 DNA: TGTGCCAGTAGTAAGATTACCGGCACCCCCGGGGAGACCCAGTACTTC

clone size: .
V gene: TRBV5-1
D gene: TRBD1
J gene: TRBJ2-7
CDR3 protein: CASSSGGQGYKEQYF
CDR3 DNA: TGCGCCAGCAGCTCCGGGGGACAGGGATACAAGGAGCAGTACTTC

clone size: .
V gene: TRBV7-2
D gene: .
J gene: TRBJ1-1
CDR3 protein: CASSTYLGTDQAFF
CDR3 DNA: TGTGCCAGCAGCACTTACCTAGGGACTGATCAAGCTTTCTTT

clone size: .
V gene: TRBV21-1
D gene: .
J gene: TRBJ2-5
CDR3 protein: CASSCVSNTIQETQYF
CDR3 DNA: TGTGCCAGCAGCTGCGTCTCTAATACGATTCAAGAGACCCAGTACTTC

clone size: .
V gene: TRBV5-3
D gene: TRBD1
J gene: TRBJ1-2
CDR3 protein: CARSRGQGARGYGYTF
CDR3 DNA: TGTGCCAGAAGCCGAGGACAGGGGGCGCGAGGCTATGGCTACACCTTC

clone size: .
V gene: TRBV18
D gene: TRBD2
J gene: TRBJ2-1
CDR3 protein: CASSPLTSGRGEEQFF
CDR3 DNA: TGTGCCAGCTCACCACTCACTAGCGGGAGGGGAGAGGAGCAGTTCTTC

clone size: .
V gene: TRBV4-1
D gene: .
J gene: TRBJ1-4
CDR3 protein: CASQPGGNEKLFF
CDR3 DNA: TGCGCCAGCCAGCCCGGGGGGAATGAAAAACTGTTTTTT

clone size: few
V gene: TRBV27
D gene: TRBD1
J gene: TRBJ1-4
CDR3 protein: CASSIGQGAGEKLFF
CDR3 DNA: TGTGCCAGCAGTATCGGACAGGGGGCCGGTGAAAAACTGTTTTTT

clone size: .
V gene: TRBV5-4
D gene: TRBD1
J gene: TRBJ2-7
CDR3 protein: CASSWDRSEVEQYF
CDR3 DNA: TGTGCCAGCAGCTGGGACAGATCTGAAGTCGAGCAGTACTTC

clone size: .
V gene: TRBV10-1
D gene: TRBD2
J gene: TRBJ2-1
CDR3 protein: CASSETSGRGNEQFF
CDR3 DNA: TGCGCCAGCAGTGAGACTAGCGGGAGAGGCAATGAGCAGTTCTTC

clone size: .
V gene: TRBV2
D gene: .
J gene: TRBJ1-2
CDR3 protein: CASGGGPVLNYGYTF
CDR3 DNA: TGTGCCAGCGGGGGGGGTCCGGTGTTAAACTATGGCTACACCTTC

clone size: .
V gene: TRBV21-1
D gene: .
J gene: TRBJ1-6
CDR3 protein: CASSTKGARQGNSPLHF
CDR3 DNA: TGTGCCAGCAGCACAAAAGGAGCCAGACAGGGTAATTCACCCCTCCACTTT

clone size: .
V gene: TRBV9
D gene: .
J gene: TRBJ2-7
CDR3 protein: CASSPQGLAHYEQYF
CDR3 DNA: TGTGCCAGCAGCCCACAGGGTCTAGCCCACTACGAGCAGTACTTC

clone size: .
V gene: TRBV11-2
D gene: .
J gene: TRBJ1-1
CDR3 protein: CASTGRGGLNTEAFF
CDR3 DNA: TGTGCCAGCACCGGCCGGGGGGGCCTGAACACTGAAGCTTTCTTT

clone size: .
V gene: TRBV24-1
D gene: .
J gene: TRBJ1-5
CDR3 protein: CATSDLGGNQPQHF
CDR3 DNA: TGTGCCACCAGTGATTTAGGGGGCAATCAGCCCCAGCATTTT

clone size: once
V gene: TRBV6-6
D gene: TRBD1
J gene: TRBJ1-2
CDR3 protein: CASNPRGTGDGYTF
CDR3 DNA: TGTGCCAGCAATCCACGGGGGACAGGGGATGGCTACACCTTC

clone size: .
V gene: TRBV3-1/TRBV3-2
D gene: TRBD2
J gene: TRBJ2-7
CDR3 protein: CASSQEFTSGRYEQYF
CDR3 DNA: TGTGCCAGCAGCCAAGAGTTTACTAGCGGGCGTTACGAGCAGTACTTC

clone size: .
V gene: TRBV19
D gene: TRBD2
J gene: TRBJ2-1
CDR3 protein: CASSTGRGGNEQFF
CDR3 DNA: TGTGCCAGTAGCACCGGGAGGGGTGGGAATGAGCAGTTCTTC

clone size: few
V gene: TRBV19
D gene: .
J gene: TRBJ1-5
CDR3 protein: CASSIAGGNSNQPQHF
CDR3 DNA: TGTGCCAGTAGTATAGCCGGCGGAAATAGCAATCAGCCCCAGCATTTT

clone size: .
V gene: TRBV6-5
D gene: TRBD1
J gene: TRBJ1-6
CDR3 protein: CASSYWDRVRSPLHF
CDR3 DNA: TGTGCCAGCAGTTACTGGGACAGGGTGAGATCACCCCTCCACTTT

clone size: .
V gene: TRBV27
D gene: .
J gene: TRBJ2-5
CDR3 protein: CASSLRPAGQETQYF
CDR3 DNA: TGTGCCAGCAGTTTAAGGCCAGCGGGCCAAGAGACCCAGTACTTC

clone size: .
V gene: TRBV5-1
D gene: TRBD1
J gene: TRBJ2-3
CDR3 protein: CASSTGQGWGITDTQYF
CDR3 DNA: TGCGCCAGCAGCACCGGACAGGGTTGGGGGATCACAGATACGCAGTATTTT

clone size: .
V gene: TRBV10-3
D gene: TRBD1
J gene: TRBJ1-5
CDR3 protein: CAIRAGTGDQPQHF
CDR3 DNA: TGTGCCATCAGGGCCGGGACAGGAGATCAGCCCCAGCATTTT

clone size: .
V gene: TRBV5-1
D gene: TRBD1
J gene: TRBJ1-2
CDR3 protein: CASSPGQGLYYGYTF
CDR3 DNA: TGCGCCAGCAGCCCGGGACAGGGGCTATACTATGGCTACACCTTC

clone size: .
V gene: TRBV28
D gene: .
J gene: TRBJ1-4
CDR3 protein: CASSYPGDQSEKLFF
CDR3 DNA: TGTGCCAGCAGTTACCCAGGGGACCAGAGTGAAAAACTGTTTTTT

clone size: .
V gene: TRBV5-1
D gene: .
J gene: TRBJ1-1
CDR3 protein: CASSLAGRMNTEAFF
CDR3 DNA: TGCGCCAGCAGCTTGGCTGGCAGGATGAACACTGAAGCTTTCTTT

clone size: .
V gene: TRBV12-3/TRBV12-4
D gene: .
J gene: TRBJ1-1
CDR3 protein: CASSFSRDTEAFF
CDR3 DNA: TGTGCCAGCAGTTTCAGCAGGGACACTGAAGCTTTCTTT

clone size: once
V gene: TRBV12-5
D gene: .
J gene: TRBJ1-4
CDR3 protein: CASGLVLSPTDSPEELFF
CDR3 DNA: TGTGCTAGTGGTTTGGTACTCTCCCCGACAGACTCGCCTGAGGAACTGTTTTTT

clone size: few
V gene: TRBV2
D gene: .
J gene: TRBJ2-7
CDR3 protein: CASITPQDEQYF
CDR3 DNA: TGTGCCAGCATCACCCCCCAGGACGAGCAGTACTTC

clone size: .
V gene: TRBV9
D gene: .
J gene: TRBJ2-3
CDR3 protein: CASSVSLTDTDTQYF
CDR3 DNA: TGTGCCAGCAGCGTATCTCTAACTGACACAGATACGCAGTATTTT